The 2 T cell receptor beta chains in this list originate from one sample, sequenced in a study of blood T cell repertoires in COVID-19. Sequenced by immunoSEQ multiplex PCR; TCRdb stores in-frame clones only, minus some. The sample includes approximately 94,000 clones, 85% seen only once; the top ten take 9.5% to 15%. The sample consisted of peripheral blood. The receptor set was obtained from a human donor in a cohort sampled during active COVID-19.

The rearrangement uses TRBV5-1 and TRBJ1-4; 7 bases match TRBD1. V was pared by 5 bases and J by 4 bases, with 5 bases of the junction left unmatched. The CDR3 is made up of 14 amino acids. Germline V gene data show CDR1 as SGHRS and CDR2 as YFSETQ. CDR3 residues: CASSTGQHNEKLFF. CDR3 in DNA: TGCGCCAGCAGTACGGGACAGCATAATGAAAAACTGTTTTTT. Supplemented by reference TRBV5-1 and TRBJ1-4, the full variable domain reads KAGVTQTPRYLIKTRGQQVTLSCSPISGHRSVSWYQQTPGQGLQFLFEYFSETQRNKGNFPGRFSGRQFSNSRSEMNVSTLELGDSALYLCASSTGQHNEKLFFGSGTQLSVL.

The J gene is TRBJ2-5, the V gene TRBV5-4; 7 bases fit TRBD1. Trimming at V came to 2 bases and at J to 1 base, leaving 5 bases not matched to a gene. The CDR3 has 15 amino acids. Germline CDR1 reads SGHNT; CDR2 reads YYREEE (reference sequence). The CDR3 region is CASSLEGTVQETQYF. For the CDR3, the DNA is TGTGCCAGCAGCTTAGAGGGGACAGTCCAAGAGACCCAGTACTTC.